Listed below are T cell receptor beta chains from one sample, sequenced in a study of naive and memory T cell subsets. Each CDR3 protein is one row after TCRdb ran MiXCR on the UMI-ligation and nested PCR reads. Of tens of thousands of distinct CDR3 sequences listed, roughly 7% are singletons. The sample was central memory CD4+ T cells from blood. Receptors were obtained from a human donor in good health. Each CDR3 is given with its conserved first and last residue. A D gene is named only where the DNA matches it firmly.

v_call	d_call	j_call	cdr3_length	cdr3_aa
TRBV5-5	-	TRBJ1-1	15	CASSFMPGSNTEAFF
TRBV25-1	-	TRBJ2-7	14	CASSPNTIPHEQYF
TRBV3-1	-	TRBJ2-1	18	CASASRVGRGEGYNEQFF
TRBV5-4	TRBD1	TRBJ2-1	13	CATLQGARNEQFF
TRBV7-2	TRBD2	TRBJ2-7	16	CASSLRGGSIAYEQYF
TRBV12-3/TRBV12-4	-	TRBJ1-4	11	CASSLQDGLFF
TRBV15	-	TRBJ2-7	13	CATSRDRRIEQYF
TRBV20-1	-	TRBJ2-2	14	CSAGDPQGTGELFF
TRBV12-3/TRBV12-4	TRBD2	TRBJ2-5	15	CASSSDGTRVETQYF
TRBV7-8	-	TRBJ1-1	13	CASSIGMNTEAFF
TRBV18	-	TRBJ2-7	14	CASSPGSTSYEQYF
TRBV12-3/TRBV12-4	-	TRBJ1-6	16	CASRTTGSRDNSPLHF
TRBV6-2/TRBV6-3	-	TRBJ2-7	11	CASSDGYEQYF
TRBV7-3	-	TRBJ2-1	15	CASSLTSRGQSEQFF
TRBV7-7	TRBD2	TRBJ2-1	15	CASSEAGGTTDEQFF
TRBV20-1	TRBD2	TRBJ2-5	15	CSARRPSGTQETQYF
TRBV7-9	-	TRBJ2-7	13	CASSPIPGYEQYF
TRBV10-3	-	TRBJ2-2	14	CAITRQPNTGELFF
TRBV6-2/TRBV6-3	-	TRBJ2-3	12	CASSVLTDTQYF
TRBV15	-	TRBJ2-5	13	CATSVPPVETQYF
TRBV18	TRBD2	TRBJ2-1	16	CASSPKRDPLYNEQFF
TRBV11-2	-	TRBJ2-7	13	CASSRERGYEQYF
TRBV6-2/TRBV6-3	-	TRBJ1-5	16	CASTPSRLGRNQPQHF
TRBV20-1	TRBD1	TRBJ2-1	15	CSARAGTGHINEQFF
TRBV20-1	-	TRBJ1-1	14	CSARAGLANTEAFF
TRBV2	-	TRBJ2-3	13	CASGQRTTDTQYF
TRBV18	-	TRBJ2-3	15	CASSPYGSNTDTQYF
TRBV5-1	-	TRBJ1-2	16	CASSWGPGQTATQYTF
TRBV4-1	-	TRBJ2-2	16	CASSGGRGSNTGELFF
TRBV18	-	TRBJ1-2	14	CASSAGQGHYGYTF
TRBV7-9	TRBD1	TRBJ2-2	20	CASSLTNTYRGQGITGELFF
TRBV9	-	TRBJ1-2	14	CASSVAQADYGYTF
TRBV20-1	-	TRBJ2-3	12	CSATPGADTQYF
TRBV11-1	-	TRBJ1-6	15	CASSARGRSNSPLHF
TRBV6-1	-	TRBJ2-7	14	CASSVDPSSYEQYF
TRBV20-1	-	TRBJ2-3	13	CSAPKDGTDTQYF
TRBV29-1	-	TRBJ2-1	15	CSVEDRGGVGNEQFF